This TCR beta chain was sequenced in a study of vaccination effects on CD4 cells after COVID-19. Points from the study as a whole: Late post-vaccination samples showed marked contraction of infection- and vaccine-induced clones. Convalescent patients numbered few in the study; early post-infection timepoints were missing entirely.

Germline CDR1 is SGHVS and CDR2 is FQNEAQ. CDR3 length: 13 residues. The V end was cut by 6 bases, the J end by 0 bases, with 5 bases between. Using immunoSEQ multiplex PCR, the repertoire was profiled, and TCRdb retains in-frame clones only, with some absent. The table includes roughly 20,000 clones, over 65% detected once. A remark on this clone: The antigen is unknown.

Antigen-specific CD4+ T cells were expanded with viral peptide pools in the ViraFEST assay before sequencing. The authors isolated CD4+ T cells after around nine days of culture. Vaccinees lacked prior SARS-CoV-2 infection and tested negative for nucleocapsid antibodies. Half-medium changes using IL-2 medium occurred on days 3 and 7. This receptor was taken from a human donor who received a COVID-19 vaccine. The chain combines TRBV7-8 with TRBJ1-4; D is undetermined. The sequencing here drew on CD4+ T cells from PBMCs cultured with HCoV-NL63 spike peptides, taken before COVID-19 vaccination. The CDR3, as DNA: TGTGCCAGCAGTTTTACAACTAATGAAAAACTGTTTTTT. Translated, it gives CASSFTTNEKLFF.